This is a list of T cell receptor beta chains from one sample in a study of T cell responses to AZD1222 COVID-19 vaccine. Method: immunoSEQ multiplex PCR; TCRdb's copy keeps in-frame clones and lacks some. The table includes tens of thousands of clones, 80% to 90% detected once. The sample was peripheral blood, taken 28 days after the second AZD1222 dose. The receptor source for this set is an adult who received the AZD1222 COVID-19 vaccine. CDR3s include the opening cysteine and the closing phenylalanine or tryptophan. Each record gives: J gene, V gene, D gene, clone size, CDR3 protein, CDR3 DNA. D genes are given only for firm matches. Expanded clones get a size class; other rows say once, few or many, or leave the size out.

TRBJ2-5 TRBV2 NA NA CASHLSPRQETQYF TGTGCCAGCCACCTCTCCCCCCGGCAAGAGACCCAGTACTTC
TRBJ2-2 TRBV7-8 NA few CASKLFRGGTGELFF TGTGCCAGCAAATTATTCAGGGGCGGCACCGGGGAGCTGTTTTTT
TRBJ2-5 TRBV27 NA NA CASSLSGQETQYF TGTGCCAGCAGTTTATCGGGGCAAGAGACCCAGTACTTC
TRBJ1-2 TRBV30 NA NA CAWSVLMGYGYTF TGTGCCTGGAGTGTACTTATGGGTTATGGCTACACCTTC
TRBJ2-5 TRBV7-2 TRBD2 NA CASSSAGAETQYF TGTGCCAGCAGCTCAGCGGGGGCAGAGACCCAGTACTTC
TRBJ1-1 TRBV6-2/TRBV6-3 NA NA CASSRQQYTEAFF TGTGCCAGCAGCCGGCAGCAATACACTGAAGCTTTCTTT
TRBJ1-2 TRBV12-5 TRBD1 NA CASVRTGVGLGGYTF TGTGCTAGTGTCCGGACAGGGGTCGGTCTTGGAGGCTACACCTTC
TRBJ1-4 TRBV7-9 NA once CASSLVGASGEKLFF TGTGCCAGCAGCTTAGTGGGAGCCTCCGGCGAAAAACTGTTTTTT
TRBJ1-1 TRBV11-2 TRBD1 NA CASSFDRGPHEAFF TGTGCCAGCAGCTTTGACAGGGGGCCTCATGAAGCTTTCTTT
TRBJ1-4 TRBV18 NA NA CASSPPATNEKLFF TGTGCCAGCTCACCACCTGCAACTAATGAAAAACTGTTTTTT
TRBJ1-4 TRBV2 NA NA CASLGGATNEKLFF TGTGCCAGCTTGGGGGGGGCAACTAATGAAAAACTGTTTTTT
TRBJ1-6 TRBV10-1 NA NA CASSEVDSPLHF TGCGCCAGCAGTGAGGTCGATTCACCCCTCCACTTT
TRBJ2-2 TRBV18 NA NA CASSPGIGELFF TGTGCCAGCTCACCGGGGATCGGGGAGCTGTTTTTT
TRBJ1-2 TRBV7-2 TRBD1 NA CASSTPGRGFYGYTF TGTGCCAGCAGCACTCCCGGCAGGGGGTTTTATGGCTACACCTTC
TRBJ1-3 TRBV7-9 NA NA CASSLDTGNTIYF TGTGCCAGCAGCTTAGACACTGGAAACACCATATATTTT
TRBJ1-1 TRBV7-9 TRBD1 NA CASSVDRVDLGAEAFF TGTGCCAGCAGCGTTGACAGGGTGGATTTAGGTGCTGAAGCTTTCTTT
TRBJ2-7 TRBV7-2 TRBD1 NA CASSFWDRPYEQYF TGTGCCAGCAGCTTCTGGGACAGGCCCTACGAGCAGTACTTC
TRBJ1-1 TRBV9 NA NA CASSVGVRGTEAFF TGTGCCAGCAGCGTAGGTGTCCGGGGGACTGAAGCTTTCTTT
TRBJ1-2 TRBV18 NA NA CASSPRGQPANYGYTF TGTGCCAGCTCACCAAGAGGACAGCCAGCTAACTATGGCTACACCTTC
TRBJ1-5 TRBV7-2 NA NA CASSPQTNNQPQHF TGTGCCAGCAGCCCCCAGACAAACAATCAGCCCCAGCATTTT
TRBJ2-1 TRBV15 NA NA CATSRDPGATYNEQFF TGTGCCACCAGCAGAGACCCAGGGGCCACCTACAATGAGCAGTTCTTC
TRBJ1-6 TRBV5-5 TRBD1 NA CASSTGQGMNSPLHF TGTGCCAGCAGCACGGGACAGGGGATGAATTCACCCCTCCACTTT
TRBJ2-1 TRBV28 TRBD2 NA CASSEPGLAINEQFF TGTGCCAGCAGTGAACCGGGACTAGCAATAAATGAGCAGTTCTTC
TRBJ2-5 TRBV2 NA NA CASIRAMGETQYF TGTGCCAGCATCCGTGCTATGGGGGAGACCCAGTACTTC
TRBJ1-5 TRBV11-2 NA NA CASPTFQPQHF TGTGCCAGCCCGACATTTCAGCCCCAGCATTTT
TRBJ2-7 TRBV5-1 TRBD1 NA CASSLDRGNYEQYF TGCGCCAGCAGCCTAGACAGGGGGAACTACGAGCAGTACTTC
TRBJ2-7 TRBV11-2 TRBD1 NA CASRPSGGQGAYEQYF TGTGCCAGCAGGCCCAGTGGGGGACAGGGGGCCTACGAGCAGTACTTC
TRBJ2-7 TRBV7-8 NA NA CASSLVRRAAREQYF TGTGCCAGCAGCTTAGTGAGAAGGGCAGCTCGCGAGCAGTACTTC
TRBJ2-7 TRBV6-2/TRBV6-3 NA NA CASSYRRDEQYF TGTGCCAGCAGTTACCGCCGGGACGAGCAGTACTTC
TRBJ1-1 TRBV11-2 NA NA CASSLEMNTEAFF TGTGCCAGCAGCTTAGAGATGAACACTGAAGCTTTCTTT
TRBJ1-1 TRBV5-1 NA once CASSLGEMNTEAFF TGCGCCAGCAGCTTGGGAGAAATGAACACTGAAGCTTTCTTT
TRBJ1-1 TRBV19 TRBD1 NA CASAMGQPNTEAFF TGTGCCAGCGCGATGGGACAGCCGAACACTGAAGCTTTCTTT
TRBJ1-5 TRBV30 NA NA CAWSGISNQPQHF TGTGCCTGGAGTGGCATAAGCAATCAGCCCCAGCATTTT
TRBJ1-4 TRBV11-2 NA NA CASSLSILNEKLFF TGTGCCAGCAGCTTAAGTATTCTTAATGAAAAACTGTTTTTT
TRBJ2-5 TRBV7-9 NA NA CASSLAPGPRGVTQYF TGTGCCAGCAGCTTAGCCCCGGGACCCCGAGGTGTGACCCAGTACTTC
TRBJ1-2 TRBV28 TRBD1 NA CASSFQDRGLWNGYTF TGTGCCAGCAGTTTCCAAGACAGGGGATTATGGAATGGCTACACCTTC
TRBJ1-1 TRBV3-1/TRBV3-2 NA NA CASSSPGANTEAFF TGTGCCAGCAGCTCCCCCGGGGCGAACACTGAAGCTTTCTTT
TRBJ2-3 TRBV5-6 NA NA CASSFDSTDTQYF TGTGCCAGCAGCTTTGACAGCACAGATACGCAGTATTTT
TRBJ1-2 TRBV7-9 NA NA CASSLALDDGYTF TGTGCCAGCAGCTTAGCACTGGACGATGGCTACACCTTC
TRBJ2-7 TRBV10-3 NA once CAISDPTTDYEQYF TGTGCCATCAGTGACCCGACTACAGACTACGAGCAGTACTTC
TRBJ2-1 TRBV2 TRBD2 NA CASRELAGVYNEQFF TGTGCCAGCAGAGAACTAGCGGGAGTCTACAATGAGCAGTTCTTC
TRBJ2-3 TRBV27 NA NA CASSLYDIGGTDTQYF TGTGCCAGCAGTTTATATGACATCGGCGGCACAGATACGCAGTATTTT
TRBJ2-1 TRBV4-1 TRBD1 NA CASRLLTPGQGNNEQFF TGCGCCAGCAGACTCCTTACTCCGGGACAGGGGAACAATGAGCAGTTCTTC
TRBJ2-1 TRBV5-1 TRBD2 NA CASTPLAGGGNEQFF TGCGCCAGCACGCCTCTAGCGGGAGGGGGCAATGAGCAGTTCTTC
TRBJ2-3 TRBV5-4 NA NA CASSLESGGTDTQYF TGTGCCAGCAGCTTGGAGTCAGGCGGGACAGATACGCAGTATTTT
TRBJ2-7 TRBV28 NA NA CASSPPTGQAREQYF TGTGCCAGCAGCCCCCCCACGGGGCAGGCCCGCGAGCAGTACTTC